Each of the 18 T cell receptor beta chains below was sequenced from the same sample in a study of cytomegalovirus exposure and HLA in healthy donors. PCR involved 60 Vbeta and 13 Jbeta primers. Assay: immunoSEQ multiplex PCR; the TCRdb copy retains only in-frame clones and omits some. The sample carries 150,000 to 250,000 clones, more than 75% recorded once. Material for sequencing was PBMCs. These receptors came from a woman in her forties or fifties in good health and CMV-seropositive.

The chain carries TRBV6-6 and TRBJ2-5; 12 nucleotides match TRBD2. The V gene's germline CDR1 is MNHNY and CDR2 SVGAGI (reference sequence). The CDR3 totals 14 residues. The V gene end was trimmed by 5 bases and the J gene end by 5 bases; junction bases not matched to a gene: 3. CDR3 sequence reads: CASSTGTSGETQYF. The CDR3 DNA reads TGTGCCAGCAGTACCGGGACTAGCGGGGAGACCCAGTACTTC.

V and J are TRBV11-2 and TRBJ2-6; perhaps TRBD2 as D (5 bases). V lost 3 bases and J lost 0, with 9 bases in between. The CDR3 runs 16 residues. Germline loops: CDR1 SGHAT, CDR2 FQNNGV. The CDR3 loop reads CASSFTGSSGANVLTF. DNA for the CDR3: TGTGCCAGCAGCTTCACGGGGAGCTCTGGGGCCAACGTCCTGACTTTC.

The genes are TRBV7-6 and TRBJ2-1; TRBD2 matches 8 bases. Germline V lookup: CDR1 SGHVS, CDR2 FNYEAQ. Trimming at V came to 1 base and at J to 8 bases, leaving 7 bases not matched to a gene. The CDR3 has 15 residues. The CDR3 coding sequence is TGTGCCAGCAGCTTAGGGGCTCGGGGGGGTGATGAGCAGTTCTTC. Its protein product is CASSLGARGGDEQFF. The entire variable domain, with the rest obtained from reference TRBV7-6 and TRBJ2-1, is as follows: GAGVSQSPRYKVTKRGQDVALRCDPISGHVSLYWYRQALGQGPEFLTYFNYEAQQDKSGLPNDRFSAERPEGSISTLTIQRTEQRDSAMYRCASSLGARGGDEQFFGPGTRLTVL.

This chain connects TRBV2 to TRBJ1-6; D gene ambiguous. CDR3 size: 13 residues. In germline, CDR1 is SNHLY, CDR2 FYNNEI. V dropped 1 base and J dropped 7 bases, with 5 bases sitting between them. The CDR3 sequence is CASSEGENSPLHF. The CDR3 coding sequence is TGTGCCAGCAGTGAAGGAGAGAATTCACCCCTCCACTTT.

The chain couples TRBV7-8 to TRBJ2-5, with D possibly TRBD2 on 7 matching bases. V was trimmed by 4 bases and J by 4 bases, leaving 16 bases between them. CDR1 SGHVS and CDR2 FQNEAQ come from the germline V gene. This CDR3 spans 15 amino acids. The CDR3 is CASSSRGPLSETQYF. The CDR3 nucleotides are TGTGCCAGCAGCTCGCGGGGGCCCCTTTCAGAGACCCAGTACTTC.

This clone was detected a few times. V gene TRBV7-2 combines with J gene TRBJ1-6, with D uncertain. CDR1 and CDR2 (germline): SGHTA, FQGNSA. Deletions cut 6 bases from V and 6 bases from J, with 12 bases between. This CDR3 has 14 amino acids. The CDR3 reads CASSLDPINSPLHF. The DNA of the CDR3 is TGTGCCAGCAGTCTAGACCCTATTAATTCACCCCTCCACTTT.

CDR3: CASSPDRGHEQYF. CDR3 DNA: TGTGCCAGCAGCCCAGACAGGGGGCACGAGCAGTACTTC. The gene calls are TRBV7-8 and TRBJ2-5; TRBD1 agrees at 10 bases. The last part of the DNA fits TRBJ2-7 better; the J call may be wrong. Per germline, CDR1 SGHVS and CDR2 FQNEAQ. The CDR3 length is 13 residues.

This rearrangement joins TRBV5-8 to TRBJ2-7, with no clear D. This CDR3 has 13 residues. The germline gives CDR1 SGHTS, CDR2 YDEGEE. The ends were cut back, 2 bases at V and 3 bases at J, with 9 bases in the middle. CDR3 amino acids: CASSLINSYEQYF. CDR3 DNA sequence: TGTGCCAGCAGCTTAATTAACAGCTACGAGCAGTACTTC.

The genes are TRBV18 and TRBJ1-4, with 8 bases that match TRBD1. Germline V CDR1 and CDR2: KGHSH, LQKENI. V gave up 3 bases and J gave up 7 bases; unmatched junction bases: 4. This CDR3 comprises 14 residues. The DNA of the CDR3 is TGTGCCAGCTCACCGGGACAGGTGATTGAAAAACTGTTTTTT. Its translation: CASSPGQVIEKLFF.

The CDR3 sequence: CASSGSQGEETQYF. Written as DNA, the CDR3 is TGCGCCAGCAGCGGATCCCAGGGGGAAGAGACCCAGTACTTC. The V gene is TRBV5-1, the J gene TRBJ2-5; 7 nucleotides align to TRBD1. Unmatched junction bases numbered 6, after V lost 4 bases and J lost 3 bases. CDR1 SGHRS and CDR2 YFSETQ come from the germline V gene. This CDR3 spans 14 amino acids.

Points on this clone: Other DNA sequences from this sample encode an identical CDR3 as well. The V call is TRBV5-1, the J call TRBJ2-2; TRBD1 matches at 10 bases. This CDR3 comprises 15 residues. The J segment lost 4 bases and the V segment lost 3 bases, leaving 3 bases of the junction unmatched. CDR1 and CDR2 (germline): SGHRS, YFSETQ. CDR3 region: CASSSGQGVTGELFF. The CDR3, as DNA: TGCGCCAGCAGCTCTGGACAGGGGGTCACCGGGGAGCTGTTTTTT.

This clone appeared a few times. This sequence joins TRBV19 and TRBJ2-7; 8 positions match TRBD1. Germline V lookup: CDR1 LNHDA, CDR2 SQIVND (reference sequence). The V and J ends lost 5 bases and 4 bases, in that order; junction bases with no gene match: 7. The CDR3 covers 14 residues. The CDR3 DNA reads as TGTGCCAGTAGTTTGGAGGACAGGGCTTACGAGCAGTACTTC. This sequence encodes CASSLEDRAYEQYF. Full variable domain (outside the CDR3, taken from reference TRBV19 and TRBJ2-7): DGGITQSPKYLFRKEGQNVTLSCEQNLNHDAMYWYRQDPGQGLRLIYYSQIVNDFQKGDIAEGYSVSREKKESFPLTVTSAQKNPTAFYLCASSLEDRAYEQYFGPGTRLTVT.

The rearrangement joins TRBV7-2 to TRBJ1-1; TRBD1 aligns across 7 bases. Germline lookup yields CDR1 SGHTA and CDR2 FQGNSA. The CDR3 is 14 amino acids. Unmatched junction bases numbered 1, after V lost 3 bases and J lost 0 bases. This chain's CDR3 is CASSLTGLNTEAFF. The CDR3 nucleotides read TGTGCCAGCAGCTTGACAGGGCTGAACACTGAAGCTTTCTTT.

The CDR3 sequence: CASRPRGLDTEAFF. For the CDR3, the DNA is TGTGCCAGCAGACCAAGGGGGCTCGACACTGAAGCTTTCTTT. This chain joins TRBV27 and TRBJ1-1; 7 bases line up with TRBD1. V lost 6 bases, J lost 3 bases, and 7 bases stayed unmatched. In germline, CDR1 is MNHEY, CDR2 SMNVEV (reference sequence). The CDR3 has 14 residues.

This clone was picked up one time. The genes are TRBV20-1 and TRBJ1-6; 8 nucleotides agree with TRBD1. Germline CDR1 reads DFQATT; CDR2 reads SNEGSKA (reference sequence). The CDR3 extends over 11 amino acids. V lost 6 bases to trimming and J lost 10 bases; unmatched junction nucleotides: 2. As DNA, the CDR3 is TGCAGTGCGGACAGGGAATCACCCCTCCACTTT. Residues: CSADRESPLHF.

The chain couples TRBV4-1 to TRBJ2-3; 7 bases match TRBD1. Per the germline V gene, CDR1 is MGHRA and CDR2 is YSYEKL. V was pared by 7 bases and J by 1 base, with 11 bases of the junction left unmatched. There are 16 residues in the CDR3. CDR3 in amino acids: CASNLNRDSRTDTQYF. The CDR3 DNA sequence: TGCGCCAGCAACCTTAACCGGGACAGCCGCACAGATACGCAGTATTTT.

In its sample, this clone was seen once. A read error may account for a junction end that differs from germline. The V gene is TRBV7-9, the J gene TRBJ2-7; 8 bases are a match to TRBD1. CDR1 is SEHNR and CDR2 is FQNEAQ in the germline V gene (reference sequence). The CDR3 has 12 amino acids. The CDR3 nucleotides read TGTTCCAGCAGCTTAGGCGGACAGGGGCAGTACTTC. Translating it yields CSSSLGGQGQYF.

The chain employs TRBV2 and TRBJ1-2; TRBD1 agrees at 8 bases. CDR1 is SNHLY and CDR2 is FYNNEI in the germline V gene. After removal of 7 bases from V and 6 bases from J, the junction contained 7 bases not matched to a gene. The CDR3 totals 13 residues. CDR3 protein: CASNKGTGDGYTF. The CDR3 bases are TGTGCCAGCAATAAAGGGACAGGCGATGGCTACACCTTC.